Below are 23 T cell receptor beta chains sequenced from a single sample in a study of CD8 T cells in Susac syndrome. The authors reverse transcribed roughly 0.5 to 1 ug RNA with random hexamers. TCRdb passed the immunoSEQ multiplex PCR reads through MiXCR, listing each CDR3 protein once. In the table there are some 200,000 distinct CDR3 sequences, roughly 96% of which are singletons. The sequenced sample was CD4+ T cells from PBMCs. The receptors were gathered from a human donor with multiple sclerosis.

The J gene is TRBJ1-1, the V gene TRBV20-1; D not certain. CDR3 length: 14 amino acids. Germline CDR1 and CDR2: DFQATT and SNEGSKA (reference sequence). Deletions cut 3 bases from V and 11 bases from J, with 22 bases between. CDR3 region: CSASGLASTMRAFF. The CDR3 nucleotides read TGCAGTGCTAGCGGTCTTGCTTCAACGATGAGGGCTTTCTTT.

The chain links TRBV29-1 to TRBJ2-4; no clear D gene. In germline, CDR1 is SQVTM, CDR2 ANQGSEA. V shed 3 bases and J shed 0 bases, with 6 bases lying between them. The length of the CDR3 is 13 residues. The CDR3 DNA reads TGCAGCGTTGAGGGGTTAGCCAAAAACATTCAGTACTTC. Translating it yields CSVEGLAKNIQYF.

This chain uses TRBV11-3 with TRBJ2-7; 7 positions match TRBD1. The CDR3 loop spans 13 amino acids. The V gene end was trimmed by 5 bases and the J gene end by 4 bases; junction bases not matched to a gene: 5. CDR1 and CDR2 from the germline V gene are SGHNT and YENEEA. The CDR3 nucleotides read TGTGCCAGCAGCCAACGGACAGGATACGAGCAGTACTTC. This codes for CASSQRTGYEQYF.

V and J are TRBV7-9 and TRBJ2-3, with TRBD2 matching over 14 bases. The CDR3 sequence is 14 residues long. The J segment lost 10 bases and the V segment lost 5 bases, leaving 5 bases of the junction unmatched. Germline V lookup: CDR1 SEHNR, CDR2 FQNEAQ (reference sequence). The CDR3 here is CASSMGLAGESQYF. CDR3 nucleotide sequence: TGTGCCAGCAGCATGGGACTAGCGGGAGAGTCGCAGTATTTT.

This clonotype was detected once. The chain recombines TRBV29-1 with TRBJ2-2; no clear D. Germline V lookup: CDR1 SQVTM, CDR2 ANQGSEA. V was clipped by 7 bases and J by 5 bases, with 14 bases between them. This CDR3 spans 13 amino acids. The CDR3: CSGGNPRTGELFF. The DNA of the CDR3 is TGCAGCGGTGGGAACCCTCGGACCGGGGAGCTGTTTTTT.

This chain connects TRBV12-3 or TRBV12-4 to TRBJ2-7; D call uncertain. This CDR3 region has 18 residues. Deletions cut 5 bases from V and 0 bases from J, with 23 bases between. The CDR3 coding sequence is TGTGCCAGCAGTCGAGGTGGCAGGAACTTACCCAGCTCCTACGAGCAGTACTTC. It translates to CASSRGGRNLPSSYEQYF.

The gene calls are TRBV29-1 and TRBJ2-5; tentative D call: TRBD1 (5 bases). The CDR3 is made up of 13 amino acids. V was clipped by 0 bases and J by 7 bases, with 12 bases between them. Germline loops: CDR1 SQVTM, CDR2 ANQGSEA. CDR3 protein: CSVEERVQGTQYF. The CDR3 bases are TGCAGCGTTGAAGAGCGAGTGCAGGGGACCCAGTACTTC.

The chain combines TRBV6-5 with TRBJ2-1; 9 nucleotides line up with TRBD2. The V gene's germline CDR1 is MNHEY and CDR2 SVGAGI. Trimming at V came to 2 bases and at J to 8 bases, leaving 4 bases not matched to a gene. This CDR3 has 14 residues. The CDR3 loop reads CASSYLGLADEQFF. The CDR3 DNA reads as TGTGCCAGCAGTTACCTGGGACTAGCCGATGAGCAGTTCTTC.

The V and J genes are TRBV4-2 and TRBJ1-2, with no clear D. Trimming removed 1 base at V and 11 bases at J, with 8 bases between. CDR1 LGHNA and CDR2 YNFKEQ come from the germline V gene. This CDR3 contains 11 residues. The CDR3 here is CASSQGFGYTF. The CDR3 nucleotides are TGTGCCAGCAGCCAAGGCTTCGGGTACACCTTC.

The chain uses TRBV6-5 and TRBJ2-7; TRBD1 might be the D (5 bases). Germline V CDR1 and CDR2: MNHEY, SVGAGI. The CDR3 sequence is 16 residues long. V was pared by 0 bases and J by 2 bases, with 14 bases between. In nucleotides, the CDR3 is TGTGCCAGCAGTTACTCTGGGGCAGGGAAAACCTACGAGCAGTACTTC. Translated, it gives CASSYSGAGKTYEQYF.

The chain uses TRBV5-1 and TRBJ2-7; 7 bases line up with TRBD1. Germline-derived CDR1 and CDR2 are SGHRS and YFSETQ. This CDR3 has 15 amino acids. V was clipped by 4 bases and J by 6 bases; unmatched bases: 13. CDR3 loop: CASSHAGQAQGEQYF. CDR3 sequence (DNA): TGCGCCAGCAGCCACGCAGGACAGGCTCAAGGCGAGCAGTACTTC.

The chain is built from TRBV3-1 and TRBJ2-1; the D gene is possibly TRBD2 (6 bases). Per the germline V gene, CDR1 is LGHDT and CDR2 is YNNKEL (reference sequence). This CDR3 is built from 16 residues. Trimming removed 0 bases from V and 0 bases from J, with 9 bases in between. Here the CDR3 reads CASSQDVGSSYNEQFF. Written as DNA, the CDR3 is TGTGCCAGCAGCCAAGACGTCGGGAGCTCCTACAATGAGCAGTTCTTC.

This chain links TRBV20-1 with TRBJ1-2; 9 positions match TRBD1. The V gene end was trimmed by 2 bases and the J gene end by 5 bases; junction bases not matched to a gene: 6. CDR3 length equals 14 residues. The germline CDR1 and CDR2 sequences are DFQATT and SNEGSKA (reference sequence). The CDR3 DNA reads TGCAGTGCTAGAATGGGGACAGGGCAGTATGGCTACACCTTC. Translated: CSARMGTGQYGYTF.

The rearrangement joins TRBV7-9 to TRBJ2-7; 7 bases agree with TRBD1. The V segment lost 4 bases and the J segment 4 bases; nucleotides outside the gene matches: 7. The CDR3 length is 14 residues. Germline V gene sequence: CDR1 SEHNR, CDR2 FQNEAQ (reference sequence). The CDR3 protein is CASSYQQGFYEQYF. CDR3 nucleotide sequence: TGTGCCAGCAGCTACCAACAGGGGTTTTACGAGCAGTACTTC.

The rearrangement uses TRBV7-3 and TRBJ1-4; tentatively, D is TRBD1 (5 bases). Germline lookup yields CDR1 SGHTA and CDR2 FQGTGA. The CDR3 is 13 amino acids. V was cut by 5 bases and J by 10 bases, with 14 bases left in between. The CDR3 sequence: CASSKWPGGKLFF. CDR3 nucleotides: TGTGCCAGCAGCAAATGGCCCGGGGGAAAACTGTTTTTT.

The V and J genes are TRBV14 and TRBJ1-1; D is uncertain. The CDR3 covers 13 residues. Trimming took 4 bases from V and 2 from J, leaving 8 bases between them. Germline CDR1 reads SGHDN; CDR2 reads FVKESK. The DNA of the CDR3 is TGTGCCAGCAGCCGGGAGAGAAACACTGAAGCTTTCTTT. Protein product: CASSRERNTEAFF. Full variable domain (outside the CDR3, taken from reference TRBV14 and TRBJ1-1): EAGVTQFPSHSVIEKGQTVTLRCDPISGHDNLYWYRRVMGKEIKFLLHFVKESKQDESGMPNNRFLAERTGGTYSTLKVQPAELEDSGVYFCASSRERNTEAFFGQGTRLTVV.

This sequence joins TRBV9 and TRBJ1-5; D is unclear. The length of the CDR3 is 13 residues. Trimming took off 3 bases at V and 2 bases at J, with 6 bases between the two ends. Germline loops: CDR1 SGDLS, CDR2 YYNGEE. Here the CDR3 reads CASSAQGNQPQHF. DNA of the CDR3: TGTGCCAGCAGCGCGCAGGGCAATCAGCCCCAGCATTTT. Looking up the rest from reference TRBV9 and TRBJ1-5 gives the full variable domain: DSGVTQTPKHLITATGQRVTLRCSPRSGDLSVYWYQQSLDQGLQFLIQYYNGEERAKGNILERFSAQQFPDLHSELNLSSLELGDSALYFCASSAQGNQPQHFGDGTRLSIL.

The chain employs TRBV3-1 and TRBJ2-3; TRBD2 matches at 7 bases. The germline CDR1 and CDR2 sequences are LGHDT and YNNKEL (reference sequence). This CDR3 is 19 amino acids long. The ends lost 1 base at V and 0 bases at J; junction bases unmatched: 13. CDR3 in DNA: TGTGCCAGCAGCCAAGTTCGTGGCGGCGGGGGAACTAGCACAGATACGCAGTATTTT. Protein: CASSQVRGGGGTSTDTQYF.

This chain links TRBV9 with TRBJ2-2; possible D gene TRBD2, 5 bases. Germline-derived CDR1 and CDR2 are SGDLS and YYNGEE. This CDR3 is built from 15 residues. Trimming pared 0 bases from V and 1 base from J, leaving 7 bases between. CDR3 DNA: TGTGCCAGCAGCGTAGCCGGGAAGAACACCGGGGAGCTGTTTTTT. Translating it yields CASSVAGKNTGELFF.

The chain joins TRBV25-1 to TRBJ1-2, with D uncertain. The CDR3 runs to 13 residues. The germline gives CDR1 MGHDK, CDR2 SYGVNS. V was shortened by 1 base and J by 10 bases, with 13 bases between the two germline ends. Here the CDR3 reads CASSESRRPAYTF. CDR3 DNA sequence: TGTGCCAGCAGTGAATCAAGGCGGCCCGCCTACACCTTC.

The CDR3 region is CASSDFLGGSGKDGYTF. The CDR3 DNA reads TGTGCCAGCAGTGACTTCTTAGGGGGAAGCGGGAAGGATGGCTACACCTTC. This chain uses TRBV6-1 with TRBJ1-2, with TRBD1 as a possible D gene (6 bases). The ends were cut back, 3 bases at V and 6 bases at J, with 23 bases in the middle. In germline, CDR1 is MNHNS, CDR2 SASEGT. The CDR3 consists of 17 residues.

The gene calls are TRBV9 and TRBJ2-3; D is ambiguous. The germline V gene has CDR1 SGDLS and CDR2 YYNGEE. This CDR3 contains 14 residues. The V end lost 0 bases, the J end lost 2 bases, and 7 bases lay between the germline ends. CDR3 DNA sequence: TGTGCCAGCAGCGTAGGTCTCTTCACAGATACGCAGTATTTT. As protein: CASSVGLFTDTQYF.

This chain links TRBV5-1 with TRBJ1-5; D is perhaps TRBD1 (6 bases). The CDR3 consists of 15 residues. CDR1 SGHRS and CDR2 YFSETQ come from the germline V gene. The V gene lost 0 bases and the J gene lost 4 bases, with 11 bases spanning the gap. Here the CDR3 DNA reads TGCGCCAGCAGCTTGGTACCACAGGGTAATCAGCCCCAGCATTTT. Residues: CASSLVPQGNQPQHF.